This record concerns one T cell receptor beta chain sequence. Its target is unknown. These data originate in a study of T cell responses to AZD1222 COVID-19 vaccine. Regarding the study as a whole: Possibly, clonal diversity was underestimated; donors were largely white British and included more females.

Germline V CDR1 and CDR2: SGDLS, YYNGEE. Deletions cut 3 bases from V and 0 bases from J, with 7 bases between. The CDR3 runs to 13 residues. Measured with immunoSEQ multiplex PCR; TCRdb has only the in-frame clones, and not every one. The sample comprises tens of thousands of clones, under 95% of which are singletons, and more than 4% rests with the top ten. This TCR came from an adult in good health. Sequenced material: peripheral blood, taken on day 0 of AZD1222 vaccination. The chain employs TRBV9 and TRBJ2-7; D is undetermined. CDR3 nucleotides: TGTGCCAGCAGCGCCAGGAGCTCCTACGAGCAGTACTTC. Translating gives CASSARSSYEQYF.